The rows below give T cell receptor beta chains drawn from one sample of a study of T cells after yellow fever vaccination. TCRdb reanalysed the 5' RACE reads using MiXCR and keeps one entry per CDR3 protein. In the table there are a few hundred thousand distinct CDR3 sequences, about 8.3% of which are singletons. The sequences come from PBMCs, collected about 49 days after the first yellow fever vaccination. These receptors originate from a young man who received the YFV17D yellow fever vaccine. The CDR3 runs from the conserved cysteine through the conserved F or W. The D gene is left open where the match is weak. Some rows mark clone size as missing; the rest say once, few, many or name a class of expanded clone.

CASSIGAGEAGYTF | TGCGCCAGCAGCATAGGGGCGGGGGAGGCTGGCTACACCTTC | . | TRBV4-3 | . | TRBJ1-2
CASRQQGDTEAFF | TGTGCCAGCAGACAACAGGGCGACACTGAAGCTTTCTTT | . | TRBV7-3 | few | TRBJ1-1
CASSPLGIGGNEQFF | TGTGCCAGCTCACCTCTGGGAATCGGGGGCAATGAGCAGTTCTTC | . | TRBV18 | many | TRBJ2-1
CASSDSRTGELFF | TGTGCCAGCAGTGACTCGAGAACCGGGGAGCTGTTTTTT | . | TRBV6-4 | few | TRBJ2-2
CSASWVPGANVLTF | TGCAGTGCTAGTTGGGTCCCTGGGGCCAACGTCCTGACTTTC | . | TRBV20-1 | . | TRBJ2-6
CASSLGGQQETQYF | TGTGCCAGCAGCTTGGGCGGTCAACAAGAGACCCAGTACTTC | . | TRBV5-5 | few | TRBJ2-5
CASSGDRAGELFF | TGTGCCAGCAGTGGAGACAGGGCCGGGGAGCTGTTTTTT | TRBD1 | TRBV12-3/TRBV12-4 | few | TRBJ2-2
CASSLSGLGTEAFF | TGTGCCAGCAGCTTATCCGGACTCGGGACTGAAGCTTTCTTT | . | TRBV7-2 | many | TRBJ1-1
CASSSGGGVSNQPQHF | TGTGCCAGCAGCTCCGGAGGGGGTGTTAGCAATCAGCCCCAGCATTTT | . | TRBV5-5 | few | TRBJ1-5
CASSIGQGGNSPLHF | TGCGCCAGCAGCATAGGACAGGGCGGTAATTCACCCCTCCACTTT | TRBD1 | TRBV4-1 | . | TRBJ1-6
CASSYQGGQPQHF | TGTGCCAGCAGTTATCAGGGTGGCCAGCCCCAGCATTTT | . | TRBV6-2/TRBV6-3 | many | TRBJ1-5
CASSPGAGKQPQHF | TGTGCCAGCTCACCAGGGGCAGGGAAACAGCCCCAGCATTTT | . | TRBV18 | . | TRBJ1-5
CASNQEGSYEQYF | TGTGCCAGCAATCAAGAGGGATCCTACGAGCAGTACTTC | . | TRBV12-3/TRBV12-4 | few | TRBJ2-7
CASSLGPNNSPLHF | TGTGCCAGCAGCCTCGGACCAAATAATTCACCCCTCCACTTT | . | TRBV7-9 | . | TRBJ1-6
CASSIRKLSNQPQHF | TGTGCCAGCTCTATCAGGAAGCTTAGCAATCAGCCCCAGCATTTT | . | TRBV12-3/TRBV12-4 | . | TRBJ1-5
CASSLPVGETQYF | TGTGCCAGCAGCTTACCAGTAGGAGAGACCCAGTACTTC | . | TRBV7-2 | . | TRBJ2-5
CASSAVRGAAEAFF | TGTGCCAGCAGCGCCGTTCGGGGGGCGGCTGAAGCTTTCTTT | . | TRBV12-3/TRBV12-4 | many | TRBJ1-1
CSAKRTGSNTGELFF | TGCAGTGCTAAACGGACAGGGTCGAACACCGGGGAGCTGTTTTTT | TRBD1 | TRBV20-1 | few | TRBJ2-2
CASSTSTGSVQDEQFF | TGCGCCAGCAGCACATCGACAGGGTCGGTTCAGGATGAGCAGTTCTTC | TRBD1 | TRBV5-1 | few | TRBJ2-1
CASSVSGPEQFF | TGTGCCAGCAGCGTCTCGGGTCCGGAGCAGTTCTTC | . | TRBV9 | few | TRBJ2-1
CASSPMTGGTGETQYF | TGTGCCAGCAGCCCCATGACAGGGGGTACTGGGGAGACCCAGTACTTC | TRBD1 | TRBV7-2 | few | TRBJ2-5
CASSDRGLNEQYF | TGTGCCAGCAGTGACAGGGGGCTGAACGAGCAGTACTTC | TRBD1 | TRBV25-1 | . | TRBJ2-7
CSARDIGAEAFF | TGCAGTGCTAGAGATATCGGGGCTGAAGCTTTCTTT | . | TRBV20-1 | many | TRBJ1-1
CASSFQEYGYTF | TGTGCCAGCAGTTTCCAGGAATATGGCTACACCTTC | . | TRBV12-3/TRBV12-4 | . | TRBJ1-2
CASSREQGVSGYTF | TGTGCCAGCAGTCGGGAGCAGGGGGTGAGTGGCTACACCTTC | TRBD1 | TRBV6-1 | . | TRBJ1-2
CASSYRQGLSYEQYF | TGTGCCAGCAGTTACAGGCAGGGGCTTTCCTACGAGCAGTACTTC | . | TRBV6-5 | few | TRBJ2-7
CASSLSLVRNTEAFF | TGCGCCAGCAGCTTGTCGTTAGTGCGGAACACTGAAGCTTTCTTT | . | TRBV5-1 | . | TRBJ1-1
CASSPLGGRNSPLHF | TGTGCCAGCAGTCCCCTTGGGGGGCGGAATTCACCCCTCCACTTT | . | TRBV6-2/TRBV6-3 | . | TRBJ1-6